This T cell receptor (beta chain) originates from a study of Graves' ophthalmopathy and Graves' hyperthyroidism. Study-level results: The blood repertoire also included most expanded thyroid clonotypes above 0.001 frequency.

The study amplified TCR beta CDR3 regions using RNA transcripts. Second-round multiplex PCR followed a first-round RT-PCR using HTBI primers. Via MiXCR, TCRdb re-called the multiplex PCR reads, giving one row per CDR3 protein. This sample carries hundreds of thousands of distinct CDR3 sequences, roughly 40% of them seen once, and the ten largest clones take 40% to 55%. V was clipped by 7 bases and J by 0 bases, with 15 bases between them. From germline, CDR1 is SGHVS and CDR2 FQNEAQ. The CDR3 totals 15 residues. Symptoms, serum thyroxine and TRAb, thyroid ultrasound, and orbital computed tomography formed the diagnostic basis. This clonotype has ten or more counts. As yet, its antigen is unknown.

The sample comprised peripheral blood. The chain carries TRBV7-8 and TRBJ1-2; D unresolved. This clonotype was sampled from an adult man with Graves' ophthalmopathy. The chain's CDR3 is CASNPAADTNYGYTF. For the CDR3, the DNA is TGTGCCAGCAACCCAGCGGCGGATACTAACTATGGCTACACCTTC.